These 31 T cell receptor beta chains share one sample of origin, sequenced in a study of T cell changes during pregnancy in multiple sclerosis. TCRdb's copy holds only in-frame clones and misses some; the assay was immunoSEQ multiplex PCR. The data contain around 56,000 clones, more than 85% of them singletons. The source material was CD4+ T cells from peripheral blood mononuclear cells, sampled in the third trimester of pregnancy. Source of these receptors: a female donor with multiple sclerosis, enrolled in a pregnancy study.

The chain joins TRBV6-6 to TRBJ1-1; D is unclear. The CDR3 runs 14 residues. Trimming removed 6 bases from V and 0 bases from J, with 11 bases in between. Germline CDR1 is MNHNY and CDR2 is SVGAGI (reference sequence). Here the CDR3 DNA reads TGTGCCAGCAGCTTCGACATATTGAACACTGAAGCTTTCTTT. It yields the protein CASSFDILNTEAFF.

This chain connects TRBV4-3 to TRBJ2-4; the match to TRBD2 covers 10 bases. The germline V gene encodes CDR1 LGHNA and CDR2 YSLEER. Trimming removed 3 bases from V and 2 bases from J; junction bases left unmatched: 4. The CDR3 is 16 residues long. Here the CDR3 DNA reads TGCGCCAGCAGCCAGGTAGCGGGGGGAACCAAAAACATTCAGTACTTC. This translates into CASSQVAGGTKNIQYF.

This clone has only one observation. V usage is TRBV10-2 and J usage is TRBJ2-1; tentative D call: TRBD1 (7 bases). Trimming took 4 bases from V and 9 from J, leaving 16 bases between them. The germline V gene encodes CDR1 WSHSY and CDR2 SAAADI. This CDR3 is 14 amino acids long. CDR3 sequence reads: CASSGLGGRGEQFF. CDR3 nucleotides: TGCGCCAGCAGTGGACTAGGGGGCAGGGGTGAGCAGTTCTTC.

V usage is TRBV30 and J usage is TRBJ2-5, with D tentatively TRBD1 (5 bases). This CDR3 comprises 11 residues. V was trimmed by 8 bases and J by 1 base, leaving 8 bases between them. Germline lookup yields CDR1 GTSNPN and CDR2 SVGIG (reference sequence). The CDR3 protein is CALTAQETQYF. The CDR3 region has the DNA TGTGCCCTGACAGCCCAAGAGACCCAGTACTTC.

The chain combines TRBV5-1 with TRBJ2-5; 11 bases align to TRBD2. The CDR3 extends over 16 amino acids. The trim removed 3 bases at V and 2 bases at J, leaving 6 bases unmatched. Per the germline V gene, CDR1 is SGHRS and CDR2 is YFSETQ. The CDR3 loop is CASSSQVAGGQETQYF. DNA for the CDR3: TGCGCCAGCAGCTCCCAGGTAGCGGGAGGGCAAGAGACCCAGTACTTC.

The DNA of the CDR3 is TGCGCCAGCAGTGAGTCTGGGACAGGGGCCCCGGTGGATACGCAGTATTTT. It codes for CASSESGTGAPVDTQYF. The chain links TRBV10-1 to TRBJ2-3, with TRBD1 matching 10 bases. V was clipped by 0 bases and J by 6 bases; unmatched bases: 9. Germline CDR1 is WNHNN and CDR2 is SYGVQD (reference sequence). The CDR3 totals 17 residues.

The rearrangement uses TRBV19 and TRBJ2-5; the D is unclear. Germline CDR1 LNHDA, CDR2 SQIVND (reference sequence). Trimming removed 5 bases from V and 4 bases from J, with 11 bases in between. The CDR3 runs to 13 residues. This CDR3 reads CASSPPELETQYF. The CDR3 DNA sequence: TGTGCCAGTAGTCCCCCCGAGTTAGAGACCCAGTACTTC.

J is TRBJ2-2 and V is TRBV5-1; TRBD2 agrees at 7 bases. The CDR3 length is 20 residues. CDR1 and CDR2 (germline): SGHRS, YFSETQ. Losses at the gene ends were 0 bases for V and 1 base for J; bases not matched to a gene: 15. The CDR3 nucleotides are TGCGCCAGCAGCTTGGTCTCCGCAGGGCCGACTAGCTGGAACACCGGGGAGCTGTTTTTT. It yields the protein CASSLVSAGPTSWNTGELFF.

The rearrangement uses TRBV30 and TRBJ2-1; D uncertain. From germline, CDR1 is GTSNPN and CDR2 SVGIG (reference sequence). Trimming removed 2 bases from V and 8 bases from J, with 7 bases in between. The CDR3 extends over 11 amino acids. The CDR3 DNA reads TGTGCCTGGAGTTCCTCCGATGAGCAGTTCTTC. This gives the protein CAWSSSDEQFF.

This sequence joins TRBV7-2 and TRBJ2-7, with 10 bases that match TRBD2. The CDR3 is 13 amino acids. V dropped 7 bases and J dropped 8; count of bases not matched to a gene: 8. The germline CDR1 and CDR2 sequences are SGHTA and FQGNSA. DNA for the CDR3: TGTGCCAGCAAATCCGCTAGCGGGAGAAAGCAGTACTTC. This codes for CASKSASGRKQYF.

The chain couples TRBV5-4 to TRBJ2-5; 12 nucleotides line up with TRBD2. This CDR3 is 15 amino acids long. V lost 4 bases and J lost 2; bases outside the gene matches: 3. CDR1 and CDR2 from the germline V gene are SGHNT and YYREEE (reference sequence). The CDR3 coding sequence is TGTGCCAGCAGCAGACTAGCGGGGGTTCAAGAGACCCAGTACTTC. Its protein is CASSRLAGVQETQYF.

J is TRBJ1-2 and V is TRBV19; D perhaps matches TRBD1 (5 bases). V lost 3 bases, J lost 9 bases, and 11 bases lay in between. CDR3 size: 12 residues. Germline-derived CDR1 and CDR2 are LNHDA and SQIVND (reference sequence). DNA for the CDR3: TGTGCCAGTAGTATGTTGCGGGGCCGCTACACCTTC. Residues: CASSMLRGRYTF.

This chain's CDR3 is CASSLAGATYNEQFF. Here the CDR3 DNA reads TGCGCCAGCAGCTTAGCGGGAGCGACCTACAATGAGCAGTTCTTC. V and J are TRBV5-1 and TRBJ2-1, with 8 bases identical to TRBD2. This CDR3 comprises 15 residues. Trimming at V came to 2 bases and at J to 2 bases, leaving 3 bases not matched to a gene. The germline gives CDR1 SGHRS, CDR2 YFSETQ. The full variable domain, with the rest looked up from reference TRBV5-1 and TRBJ2-1, is KAGVTQTPRYLIKTRGQQVTLSCSPISGHRSVSWYQQTPGQGLQFLFEYFSETQRNKGNFPGRFSGRQFSNSRSEMNVSTLELGDSALYLCASSLAGATYNEQFFGPGTRLTVL.

J is TRBJ1-1 and V is TRBV19; D is perhaps TRBD1 (5 bases). Trimming left V 5 bases short and J 4 bases short, with 14 bases between. Germline CDR1 LNHDA, CDR2 SQIVND (reference sequence). This CDR3 spans 14 amino acids. This CDR3 reads CASSYRQRGTEAFF. Written as DNA, the CDR3 is TGTGCCAGTAGTTATAGACAGCGGGGCACTGAAGCTTTCTTT.

A word on this clone: An end of the junction does not agree with germline; a read error may underlie this. This sequence joins TRBV18 and TRBJ2-7, with 9 bases identical to TRBD1. CDR3 length: 16 amino acids. From germline, CDR1 is KGHSH and CDR2 LQKENI. CDR3 sequence: CASSPFVGQGSHEQYF. CDR3 in DNA: TGTGCCAGCTCACCATTTGTGGGACAGGGCTCCCACGAGCAGTACTTC.

The CDR3 protein is CATRATGITYEQYF. In DNA form, the CDR3 reads TGTGCCACCAGGGCCACAGGAATTACCTACGAGCAGTACTTC. V gene TRBV6-5 combines with J gene TRBJ2-7; weak D call: TRBD1 (5 bases). The CDR3 has 14 amino acids. V lost 10 bases and J lost 2, with 18 bases in between. CDR1 and CDR2 from the germline V gene are MNHEY and SVGAGI.

The V gene is TRBV5-1, the J gene TRBJ1-1, with D possibly TRBD1 on 5 matching bases. The CDR3 sequence is 13 residues long. Deletions cut 2 bases from V and 6 bases from J, with 11 bases between. CDR1 is SGHRS and CDR2 is YFSETQ in the germline V gene. The CDR3 sequence is CASSFLEGAEAFF. The CDR3, as DNA: TGCGCCAGCAGCTTTTTGGAAGGGGCTGAAGCTTTCTTT.

The chain couples TRBV30 to TRBJ1-1; D remains unclear. Germline-derived CDR1 and CDR2 are GTSNPN and SVGIG (reference sequence). CDR3 size: 13 residues. Trimming took off 4 bases at V and 1 base at J, with 10 bases between the two ends. DNA of the CDR3: TGTGCCTGGAACGCGGGTTCGAACACTGAAGCTTTCTTT. Protein product: CAWNAGSNTEAFF. Full variable domain (rest looked up from reference TRBV30 and TRBJ1-1): SQTIHQWPATLVQPVGSPLSLECTVEGTSNPNLYWYRQAAGRGLQLLFYSVGIGQISSEVPQNLSASRPQDRQFILSSKKLLLSDSGFYLCAWNAGSNTEAFFGQGTRLTVV.

The chain employs TRBV6-5 and TRBJ1-1; the D is unclear. Germline CDR1 is MNHEY and CDR2 is SVGAGI. CDR3 size: 14 residues. Trimming stripped 6 bases from V and 0 bases from J, with 11 bases between. The CDR3 region is CASSFDILNTEAFF. The CDR3 DNA is TGTGCCAGCAGCTTCGACATATTGAACACTGAAGCTTTCTTT.

The chain has TRBV10-1 and TRBJ2-2, with TRBD2 identical over 12 bases. J gave up 5 bases and V 7 bases, and 2 bases lay outside the gene matches. This CDR3 contains 14 residues. Per germline, CDR1 WNHNN and CDR2 SYGVQD (reference sequence). Here the CDR3 DNA reads TGCGCCAGCACCGGGACTAGCGGGACCGGGGAGCTGTTTTTT. Translated: CASTGTSGTGELFF.

The rearrangement links TRBV7-3 to TRBJ1-1; D gene ambiguous. The germline V and J ends were trimmed by 4 bases and 1 base, with 7 bases remaining between them. The germline CDR1 and CDR2 sequences are SGHTA and FQGTGA. There are 13 residues in the CDR3. The DNA of the CDR3 is TGTGCCAGCAGCTCCGGGTGGAACACTGAAGCTTTCTTT. It is translated as CASSSGWNTEAFF. The full variable domain, in which reference TRBV7-3 and TRBJ1-1 provide the parts outside the CDR3, is GAGVSQTPSNKVTEKGKYVELRCDPISGHTALYWYRQSLGQGPEFLIYFQGTGAADDSGLPNDRFFAVRPEGSVSTLKIQRTERGDSAVYLCASSSGWNTEAFFGQGTRLTVV.

The genes are TRBV4-3 and TRBJ1-4; 10 nucleotides align to TRBD1. Per the germline V gene, CDR1 is LGHNA and CDR2 is YSLEER. V was pared by 0 bases and J by 6 bases, with 7 bases of the junction left unmatched. The CDR3 covers 17 residues. CDR3 in DNA: TGCGCCAGCAGCCAAGAAGGCTCCGGGACAGGGGATGAAAAACTGTTTTTT. Its protein product is CASSQEGSGTGDEKLFF.

This chain connects TRBV7-2 to TRBJ1-2; no reliable D call. CDR1 and CDR2 from the germline V gene are SGHTA and FQGNSA. The germline V and J ends were trimmed by 5 bases and 12 bases, with 19 bases remaining between them. The length of the CDR3 is 13 residues. The CDR3: CASSRAEGRRDTF. CDR3 in DNA: TGTGCCAGCAGCCGGGCGGAGGGAAGGAGGGACACCTTC.

The V and J genes are TRBV27 and TRBJ1-6, with no clear D. V lost 2 bases, J lost 9 bases, and 5 bases lay in between. CDR1 and CDR2 (germline): MNHEY, SMNVEV (reference sequence). The CDR3 is made up of 12 amino acids. CDR3 in DNA: TGTGCCAGCAGTTTACTGCGTTCACCCCTCCACTTT. It specifies CASSLLRSPLHF.

The J gene is TRBJ2-4, the V gene TRBV10-3; TRBD2 is a possible D gene (6 bases). Trimming shortened V by 0 bases and J by 1 base, and 13 bases separated the two germline ends. The CDR3 sequence is 17 residues long. In germline, CDR1 is ENHRY, CDR2 SYGVKD. DNA of the CDR3: TGTGCCATCAGTGAGTCGGCTCTTGGAGGGGCCAAAAACATTCAGTACTTC. Its translation: CAISESALGGAKNIQYF.

V is TRBV11-3 and J is TRBJ1-1; D uncertain. Germline loops: CDR1 SGHNT, CDR2 YENEEA. The CDR3 is made up of 13 amino acids. V was shortened by 1 base and J by 1 base, with 4 bases between the two germline ends. The CDR3 coding sequence is TGTGCCAGCAGCTTAGCAGGGAACACTGAAGCTTTCTTT. Protein product: CASSLAGNTEAFF.

Comments on this clone: Other DNA sequences within the sample encode an identical CDR3. The chain combines TRBV19 with TRBJ2-7; a possible D gene is TRBD1 (6 bases). The CDR3 loop spans 14 amino acids. Germline V gene data show CDR1 as LNHDA and CDR2 as SQIVND (reference sequence). Trimming left V 3 bases short and J 0 bases short, with 9 bases between. The CDR3 spells CASSISTGSYEQYF. The CDR3 DNA follows: TGTGCCAGTAGTATCTCGACAGGCTCCTACGAGCAGTACTTC.

This chain links TRBV6-4 with TRBJ2-7, with TRBD1 matching over 7 bases. V gave up 4 bases and J gave up 4 bases; unmatched junction bases: 10. This CDR3 comprises 15 residues. Germline CDR1 is MRHNA and CDR2 is SNTAGT. In DNA, the CDR3 is TGTGCCAGCAGTGTCCAAACAGGGGCCGGTTACGAGCAGTACTTC. It is translated as CASSVQTGAGYEQYF.

The genes are TRBV19 and TRBJ2-1, with D uncertain. The V end was cut by 5 bases, the J end by 4 bases, with 3 bases between. Germline-derived CDR1 and CDR2 are LNHDA and SQIVND (reference sequence). The CDR3 contains 11 residues. CDR3 loop: CASSSYNEQFF. In DNA, the CDR3 is TGTGCCAGTAGTTCGTACAATGAGCAGTTCTTC.

The chain is built from TRBV2 and TRBJ2-1; 9 nucleotides line up with TRBD2. Germline CDR1 and CDR2: SNHLY and FYNNEI. The CDR3 is 14 residues long. The CDR3 nucleotides are TGTGCGACAAGGGCGGCGGGGGGGCCCAATGAGCAGTTCTTC. Its protein is CATRAAGGPNEQFF.

The chain links TRBV6-5 to TRBJ2-1; TRBD1 matches at 8 bases. The CDR3 loop spans 14 amino acids. The trim removed 7 bases at V and 2 bases at J, leaving 4 bases unmatched. CDR1 and CDR2 from the germline V gene are MNHEY and SVGAGI. As DNA, the CDR3 is TGTGCCAGCACCCAGACAGGGGCCTACAATGAGCAGTTCTTC. Residues: CASTQTGAYNEQFF.